These 2 T cell receptor beta chains were all obtained from the same sample, sequenced in a study of blood T cell repertoires in COVID-19. Repertoires were generated with immunoSEQ multiplex PCR, while TCRdb's copy carries only in-frame clones and drops some. The data contain roughly 250,000 clones, about 88% of them seen just once; the ten biggest clones take up 2% to 2.5%. Source material: peripheral blood. These receptor sequences come from a woman between 40 and 55 years old who had recovered from COVID-19.

The gene calls are TRBV14 and TRBJ1-6; the D gene is possibly TRBD1 (5 bases). The CDR3 sequence is 14 residues long. Germline CDR1 SGHDN, CDR2 FVKESK. V dropped 3 bases and J dropped 9 bases, with 12 bases sitting between them. The CDR3 DNA reads TGTGCCAGCAGCCATCGAAGTGGGGCTTCACCCCTCCACTTT. Its translation: CASSHRSGASPLHF.

The rearrangement uses TRBV18 and TRBJ2-7; 9 nucleotides align to TRBD2. The ends lost 0 bases at V and 2 bases at J; junction bases unmatched: 5. Looked up from germline, CDR1 is KGHSH and CDR2 is LQKENI. The CDR3 sequence is 16 residues long. CDR3 bases: TGTGCCAGCTCACCACCGTTTAGCGGGAGAACCTACGAGCAGTACTTC. Translation: CASSPPFSGRTYEQYF.